The rows below give T cell receptor beta chains drawn from one sample of a study of cytomegalovirus exposure and HLA in healthy donors. Sequencing was performed with immunoSEQ multiplex PCR; in TCRdb, only in-frame clones are kept and a portion is missing. Of about 190,000 clones in the sample, 65% to 85% were seen once. The specimen sequenced was PBMCs. The receptors come from a man younger than 30 in good health and CMV-seronegative. Both conserved end residues are part of each CDR3. Fields, in order: J gene, V gene, D gene, clone size, CDR3 protein, CDR3 DNA. D genes are given only for firm matches. Rows give clone size only sometimes, using once, few, many, or a class for an expanded clone.

J: TRBJ2-1
V: TRBV5-8
D: -
size: -
CDR3: CASSLDSGNEQFF
DNA: TGTGCCAGCAGCTTGGACAGCGGGAATGAGCAGTTCTTC

J: TRBJ2-2
V: TRBV11-2
D: -
size: -
CDR3: CASSLDPSVRTGELFF
DNA: TGTGCCAGCAGCTTAGATCCGTCAGTGAGGACCGGGGAGCTGTTTTTT

J: TRBJ1-5
V: TRBV19
D: -
size: -
CDR3: CASRMVRQGLWPQHF
DNA: TGTGCCAGTAGAATGGTTCGGCAGGGCCTTTGGCCCCAGCATTTT

J: TRBJ2-7
V: TRBV2
D: TRBD1
size: -
CDR3: CAPLTGTGTYEQYF
DNA: TGTGCCCCCTTAACCGGGACAGGTACCTACGAGCAGTACTTC

J: TRBJ2-7
V: TRBV9
D: TRBD1
size: -
CDR3: CASSVGGTGGSEQYF
DNA: TGTGCCAGCAGCGTAGGCGGGACAGGGGGCTCCGAGCAGTACTTC

J: TRBJ2-5
V: TRBV30
D: -
size: -
CDR3: CAWSPAGAWETQYF
DNA: TGTGCCTGGAGTCCCGCAGGGGCTTGGGAGACCCAGTACTTC

J: TRBJ1-4
V: TRBV16
D: TRBD1
size: few
CDR3: CASSQRRDSTEKLFF
DNA: TGTGCCAGCAGCCAGCGCCGGGACAGTACCGAAAAACTGTTTTTT

J: TRBJ2-3
V: TRBV25-1
D: -
size: -
CDR3: CASKEGLTDTQYF
DNA: TGTGCCAGCAAGGAGGGCCTCACAGATACGCAGTATTTT

J: TRBJ1-6
V: TRBV7-9
D: TRBD1
size: -
CDR3: CSSSLDRGLHNSPLHF
DNA: TGTTCCAGCAGCTTAGACAGGGGACTCCATAATTCACCCCTCCACTTT

J: TRBJ1-2
V: TRBV6-5
D: -
size: once
CDR3: CASSYSGSYGYTF
DNA: TGTGCCAGCAGTTACTCGGGCAGCTATGGCTACACCTTC

J: TRBJ2-5
V: TRBV11-2
D: -
size: once
CDR3: CASSLDTEETQYF
DNA: TGTGCCAGCAGCTTGGACACCGAAGAGACCCAGTACTTC

J: TRBJ2-7
V: TRBV11-3
D: -
size: -
CDR3: CASSLGPRDEQYF
DNA: TGTGCCAGCAGCTTAGGGCCTCGGGACGAGCAGTACTTC

J: TRBJ2-1
V: TRBV29-1
D: TRBD2
size: -
CDR3: CSVASGNSYNEQFF
DNA: TGCAGCGTCGCTAGCGGAAACTCCTACAATGAGCAGTTCTTC

J: TRBJ2-3
V: TRBV4-1
D: TRBD2
size: -
CDR3: CASSQGRLAGVDTQYF
DNA: TGCGCCAGCAGCCAAGGGAGGTTAGCGGGGGTGGATACGCAGTATTTT

J: TRBJ2-2
V: TRBV13
D: TRBD2
size: -
CDR3: CASSLSPGGDTGELFF
DNA: TGTGCCAGCAGCTTATCGCCGGGGGGGGACACCGGGGAGCTGTTTTTT

J: TRBJ2-7
V: TRBV7-2
D: -
size: -
CDR3: CASSLALAPYEQYF
DNA: TGTGCCAGCAGCTTAGCTCTAGCCCCCTACGAGCAGTACTTC

J: TRBJ1-1
V: TRBV29-1
D: -
size: -
CDR3: CSVEGQPNTEAFF
DNA: TGCAGCGTTGAGGGCCAGCCGAACACTGAAGCTTTCTTT

J: TRBJ2-7
V: TRBV4-3
D: -
size: -
CDR3: CASSQDSGYEQYF
DNA: TGCGCCAGCAGCCAAGACTCCGGGTACGAGCAGTACTTC

J: TRBJ2-6
V: TRBV5-4
D: -
size: -
CDR3: CASSHRERSSGANVLTF
DNA: TGTGCCAGCAGCCACAGGGAAAGAAGCTCTGGGGCCAACGTCCTGACTTTC

J: TRBJ1-5
V: TRBV5-5
D: TRBD1
size: -
CDR3: CASSRTGGGNQPQHF
DNA: TGTGCCAGCAGCCGGACAGGGGGAGGCAATCAGCCCCAGCATTTT

J: TRBJ2-7
V: TRBV28
D: -
size: -
CDR3: CASSLTPPYYEQYF
DNA: TGTGCCAGCAGTCTAACCCCCCCCTACTACGAGCAGTACTTC

J: TRBJ2-1
V: TRBV4-1
D: TRBD2
size: -
CDR3: CASSQLQTSYDEQFF
DNA: TGCGCCAGCAGCCAACTCCAGACTAGCTACGATGAGCAGTTCTTC

J: TRBJ1-2
V: TRBV5-6
D: -
size: few
CDR3: CASSLARGPSRNYGYTF
DNA: TGTGCCAGCAGCTTGGCCAGGGGACCGTCGAGAAACTATGGCTACACCTTC

J: TRBJ1-2
V: TRBV7-3
D: TRBD1
size: few
CDR3: CASSLGQGPNYGYTF
DNA: TGTGCCAGCAGCTTAGGACAGGGCCCTAACTATGGCTACACCTTC

J: TRBJ2-6
V: TRBV6-5
D: -
size: -
CDR3: CASSAGSGANVLTF
DNA: TGTGCCAGCAGTGCAGGCTCTGGGGCCAACGTCCTGACTTTC

J: TRBJ1-4
V: TRBV18
D: TRBD1
size: -
CDR3: CASSPSPSQGDSLNEKLFF
DNA: TGTGCCAGCTCACCATCGCCCTCACAAGGGGACAGCCTGAATGAAAAACTGTTTTTT

J: TRBJ1-5
V: TRBV7-9
D: -
size: -
CDR3: CASSLRGDKSGDQPQHF
DNA: TGTGCCAGCAGCTTACGGGGGGACAAATCGGGAGATCAGCCCCAGCATTTT